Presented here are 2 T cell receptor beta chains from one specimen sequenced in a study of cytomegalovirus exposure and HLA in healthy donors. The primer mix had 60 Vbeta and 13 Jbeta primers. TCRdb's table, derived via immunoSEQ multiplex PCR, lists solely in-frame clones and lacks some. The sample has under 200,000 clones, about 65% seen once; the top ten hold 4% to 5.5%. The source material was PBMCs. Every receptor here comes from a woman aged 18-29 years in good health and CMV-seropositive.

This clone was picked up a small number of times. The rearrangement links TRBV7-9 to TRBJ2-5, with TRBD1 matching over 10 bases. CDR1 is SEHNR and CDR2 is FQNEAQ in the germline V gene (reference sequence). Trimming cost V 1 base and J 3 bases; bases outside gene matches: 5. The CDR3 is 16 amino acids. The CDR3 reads CASSLETGGPKETQYF. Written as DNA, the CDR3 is TGTGCCAGCAGCTTAGAGACAGGGGGCCCAAAAGAGACCCAGTACTTC.

The CDR3 reads CATSPDPTSGRPGEQYF. The CDR3 DNA reads TGTGCCACCAGCCCGGACCCAACTAGCGGGAGGCCGGGGGAGCAGTACTTC. The rearrangement links TRBV15 to TRBJ2-7; 12 nucleotides match TRBD2. The CDR3 length is 17 residues. V gave up 5 bases and J gave up 7 bases; unmatched junction bases: 15. Germline assignment: CDR1 LNHNV and CDR2 YYDKDF (reference sequence).